This T cell receptor (beta chain) emerged from a study of T cell clonotyping in hematopoietic cell transplantation (dated by TCRdb to the early 2020s). Regarding the research as a whole: Pretransplant samples from recipients were collected after cytoreduction. A total of under 150 blood samples were gathered in the study from under 40 consecutive transplant recipients along with their related donors. Recruitment of patients was conducted between late 2015 and January 2017, and follow-up was continued until late 2020 or death. What the study reported, not specific to this receptor: Broader TCR repertoire diversity after transplant was predicted by Inverse Simpson Index values from donors and from recipients before transplant. Recipient TCR diversity fell after transplant, with pathologically expanded clonotypes rising progressively from day 30 to day 180. Just a small fraction of recipient repertoires overlapped with donor repertoires, and more than 95% appeared de novo at the given depth. Sample size was limited, and cells were not sorted, so CD4 and CD8 repertoire contributions could not be separated.

TCR beta CDR3 regions were amplified from genomic DNA with the immunoSEQ assay, a bias-controlled multiplex PCR using V- and J-specific primers. In a second PCR step, the CDR3 amplicons were tagged with a proprietary barcode plus Illumina adapter sequences. CDR3 libraries were sequenced on an Illumina MiSeq instrument. The source study handled its data this way. Export and quality control were performed with immunoSEQ Analyzer 3.0, and downstream analyses were performed with R Bioconductor and Immunarch. Only productive rearrangements in the normalized downsampled data set were used to calculate repertoire metrics. In the normalized cohort, clonotypes with more than 5 templates were defined as pathologically expanded. Repertoire diversity was measured with the Inverse Simpson Index. To capture all clonotypes, the CMV-specificity analyses were run on the non-normalized data set. In TCRdb, the immuneACCESS table is reduced to in-frame sequences with V and J assigned. These tables do not hold every clone; where another copy was compared, an unresolved V gene accounts for under half, and the others remain unexplained. The DNA gave D and trimming, while V, J and clone size come from that table. This sample has some 76,000 clones in its table, and 90% to 96% of those were observed once. The ten most abundant clones make up roughly 1.5% of the sample.

From cysteine to phenylalanine, the CDR3 is 16 amino acids long. Just the 48-base CDR3 DNA is kept, in frame starting at base 1. CDR1 and CDR2 are drawn from the germline V gene: SGHRS, YFSETQ. V is cut back by 4 bases and J by 6 bases, with 15 bases in the junction unmatched. Regarding this clone: This clone's antigen is unknown. No base quality information exists; no much larger clone differs at one position.

Read against the paper, the sample's time point label means: recipient sample about 28 days before transplant, after cytoreduction. Recipient blood was collected about 28 days before transplant and at days 30, 100 and 180 after transplant. Nuclei Lysis Solution was used to extract genomic DNA from fresh or cryopreserved unfractionated peripheral blood mononuclear cells. This chain joins TRBV5-1 to TRBJ2-7; 8 bases in between match TRBD1. The clonotype was recovered from a woman between 50 and 59 years old with acute myeloid leukemia. Some clones in this sample may be carry-over from other donors' samples. This specimen was peripheral blood mononuclear cells, taken before stem cell transplant. The DNA sequence reads TGCGCCAGCAGCCTGGGGGGAATGCGACAGGGGAGCGAGCAGTACTTC. Translated, this is CASSLGGMRQGSEQYF. Where the CDR3 stops, the reference TRBV5-1 and TRBJ2-7 genes take over; the full variable domain is KAGVTQTPRYLIKTRGQQVTLSCSPISGHRSVSWYQQTPGQGLQFLFEYFSETQRNKGNFPGRFSGRQFSNSRSEMNVSTLELGDSALYLCASSLGGMRQGSEQYFGPGTRLTVT.